The subject of this entry is one TCR beta chain. Its matching antigen is unknown. The data were taken from a study of Ad26.COV2.S vaccination and SARS-CoV-2 variants. Some clones are missing from TCRdb's copy, which holds only in-frame ones; the method was immunoSEQ multiplex PCR. The data hold 350,000 to 450,000 clones, with roughly 94% observed a single time. Study-wide points: There was reportedly substantial breadth in spike-specific CD8+ and CD4+ T cell responses after vaccination. Total T cell responses, in the TCR breadth and depth analyses, may have been underestimated.

From germline, CDR1 is SGHDT and CDR2 YYEEEE. V was pared by 4 bases and J by 4 bases, with 18 bases between. The CDR3 has 16 amino acids. The clonotype was recovered from a human donor who had recovered from COVID-19. The sample consisted of peripheral blood, taken after recovery from COVID-19. The chain combines TRBV5-6 with TRBJ2-1; the D gene is possibly TRBD1 (5 bases). The CDR3 DNA is TGTGCCAGCAGCGTATGGGGCTATCCTTTTTACAATGAGCAGTTCTTC. Translation: CASSVWGYPFYNEQFF.